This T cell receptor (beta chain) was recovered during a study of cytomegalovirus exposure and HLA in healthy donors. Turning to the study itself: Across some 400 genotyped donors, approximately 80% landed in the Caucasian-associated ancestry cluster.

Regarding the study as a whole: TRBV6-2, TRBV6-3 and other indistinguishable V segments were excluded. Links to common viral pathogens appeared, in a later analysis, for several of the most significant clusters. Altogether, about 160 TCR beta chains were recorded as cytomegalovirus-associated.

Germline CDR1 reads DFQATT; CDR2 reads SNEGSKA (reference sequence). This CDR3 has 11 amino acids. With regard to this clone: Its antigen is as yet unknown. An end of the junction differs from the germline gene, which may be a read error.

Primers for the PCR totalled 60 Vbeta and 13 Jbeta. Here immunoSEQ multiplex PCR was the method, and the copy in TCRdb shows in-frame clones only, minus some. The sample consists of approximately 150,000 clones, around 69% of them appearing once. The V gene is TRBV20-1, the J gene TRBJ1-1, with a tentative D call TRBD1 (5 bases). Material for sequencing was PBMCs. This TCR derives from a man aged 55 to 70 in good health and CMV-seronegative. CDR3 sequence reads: CSARDSFEAFF. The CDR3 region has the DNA TGCAGTGCAAGAGACAGTTTTGAAGCTTTCTTT.